This TCR beta chain comes out of a study of neoadjuvant anti-PD-1 for oral cavity cancer. Some clones are missing from TCRdb's copy, which holds only in-frame ones; the method was immunoSEQ multiplex PCR. Of around 31,000 clones listed, approximately 87% were seen once; the top ten hold roughly 3.4%. Notes on this clone: Its target is unknown.

General study findings and limits: Pretreatment Treg/Th17 ratio correlated inversely with post-treatment tumor clonality.

Trimming removed 0 bases from V and 3 bases from J, with 16 bases in between. Germline loops: CDR1 SGHRS, CDR2 YFSETQ. The CDR3 is 18 residues long. The genes are TRBV5-1 and TRBJ2-6, with D unresolved. This TCR derives from a person between 40 and 85 years old with oral cavity squamous cell carcinoma. The sample in question was PBMCs, obtained before nivolumab (anti-PD-1) treatment. DNA of the CDR3: TGCGCCAGCAGCTTGGATATGCCTGGAGCGTATGGGGCCAACGTCCTGACTTTC. It is translated as CASSLDMPGAYGANVLTF.